Following are 11 T cell receptor beta chains from one sample sequenced in a study of early T cells in non-severe SARS-CoV-2 infection. One entry per CDR3 protein, called by TCRdb with MiXCR from the 5' RACE reads. The sample has some 27,000 distinct CDR3 sequences, around 4.4% seen once; the top ten hold about 12%. What was sequenced was whole blood. The source is an adult who was a healthcare worker with PCR-confirmed SARS-CoV-2 infection or an uninfected control (not recorded which).

This clonotype was picked up a small number of times. CDR3 sequence (DNA): TGCAGCGTTGGAAACGGGGACAGGGGCACCGGGGAGCTGTTTTTT. It codes for CSVGNGDRGTGELFF. The chain carries TRBV29-1 and TRBJ2-2; 10 bases are shared with TRBD1. Germline V gene sequence: CDR1 SQVTM, CDR2 ANQGSEA. J lost 4 bases, V lost 4 bases, and 6 bases had no gene match. The CDR3 has 15 amino acids.

This clonotype came up many times. The chain links TRBV5-1 to TRBJ2-6; D is uncertain. Germline assignment: CDR1 SGHRS and CDR2 YFSETQ. The V end lost 0 bases, the J end lost 0 bases, and 10 bases lay between the germline ends. The CDR3 consists of 17 residues. The CDR3: CASSLVVGGSGANVLTF. As DNA, the CDR3 is TGCGCCAGCAGCTTGGTGGTCGGCGGCTCTGGGGCCAACGTCCTGACTTTC.

This clonotype was found a few times. The chain recombines TRBV20-1 with TRBJ2-3; D possibly matches TRBD1 or TRBD2 (5 bases each). This CDR3 has 13 amino acids. Germline CDR1 reads DFQATT; CDR2 reads SNEGSKA (reference sequence). The germline V and J ends were trimmed by 3 bases and 3 bases, with 10 bases remaining between them. CDR3 coding DNA: TGCAGTGCTAGTGCAGGGAGAACAGATACGCAGTATTTT. It translates to CSASAGRTDTQYF.

This clonotype has ten or more counts. The chain recombines TRBV5-1 with TRBJ2-1, with D uncertain. CDR1 and CDR2 (germline): SGHRS, YFSETQ. V lost 1 base, J lost 8 bases, and 13 bases lay in between. This CDR3 has 14 residues. The DNA for the CDR3 is TGCGCCAGCAGCTTGTTAGGTGGTAGGGATGAGCAGTTCTTC. Translation gives CASSLLGGRDEQFF.

This chain links TRBV28 with TRBJ2-7; D is ambiguous. Germline CDR1 reads MDHEN; CDR2 reads SYDVKM. V was shortened by 6 bases and J by 1 base, with 13 bases between the two germline ends. The CDR3 sequence is 14 residues long. CDR3 loop: CASSPTADSYEQYF. As DNA, the CDR3 is TGTGCCAGCAGCCCGACGGCTGATTCCTACGAGCAGTACTTC.

This clonotype was counted many times. This rearrangement joins TRBV30 to TRBJ1-5; 9 nucleotides line up with TRBD1. V was clipped by 2 bases and J by 5 bases; unmatched bases: 4. CDR1 GTSNPN and CDR2 SVGIG come from the germline V gene (reference sequence). This CDR3 comprises 14 residues. CDR3 loop: CAWSSWTGDQPQHF. CDR3 in DNA: TGTGCCTGGAGTTCCTGGACAGGGGATCAGCCCCAGCATTTT.

There are many counts of this clonotype. The chain employs TRBV25-1 and TRBJ2-3, with 9 bases fitting TRBD1. Germline-derived CDR1 and CDR2 are MGHDK and SYGVNS. J lost 4 bases, V lost 2 bases, and 16 bases had no gene match. The CDR3 covers 19 residues. This chain's CDR3 is CASSELHMGQGSSADTQYF. Here the CDR3 DNA reads TGTGCCAGCAGTGAACTCCATATGGGACAGGGTAGTAGTGCAGATACGCAGTATTTT.

The sample holds many counts of this clonotype. The CDR3 DNA follows: TGCGCCAGCAGCTTCGGACAGGGGAGGGAGCAGTACTTC. It encodes CASSFGQGREQYF. V usage is TRBV5-1 and J usage is TRBJ2-7, with 9 bases matching TRBD1. Trimming removed 2 bases from V and 7 bases from J; junction bases left unmatched: 4. Germline lookup yields CDR1 SGHRS and CDR2 YFSETQ. This CDR3 is built from 13 residues. Combining the CDR3 with reference TRBV5-1 and TRBJ2-7 gives the whole variable domain KAGVTQTPRYLIKTRGQQVTLSCSPISGHRSVSWYQQTPGQGLQFLFEYFSETQRNKGNFPGRFSGRQFSNSRSEMNVSTLELGDSALYLCASSFGQGREQYFGPGTRLTVT.

This clonotype was counted ten times or more. The V call is TRBV11-2, the J call TRBJ1-4, with D hard to call. From germline, CDR1 is SGHAT and CDR2 FQNNGV. The CDR3 runs 13 residues. V lost 5 bases, J lost 7 bases, and 11 bases lay in between. The CDR3 spells CASSLRGSEKLFF. CDR3 coding DNA: TGTGCCAGCAGCCTGCGGGGTTCTGAAAAACTGTTTTTT. Complete variable domain (other parts from reference TRBV11-2 and TRBJ1-4): EAGVAQSPRYKIIEKRQSVAFWCNPISGHATLYWYQQILGQGPKLLIQFQNNGVVDDSQLPKDRFSAERLKGVDSTLKIQPAKLEDSAVYLCASSLRGSEKLFFGSGTQLSVL.

Ten or more counts support this clonotype. The gene calls are TRBV11-2 and TRBJ2-1; D might be TRBD1 (6 bases). The CDR3 is 14 residues long. V lost 5 bases to trimming and J lost 4 bases, with 12 bases between them. The germline CDR1 and CDR2 sequences are SGHAT and FQNNGV. Here the CDR3 reads CASSHGDKYNEQFF. The CDR3 DNA is TGTGCCAGCAGCCACGGGGACAAATACAATGAGCAGTTCTTC.

The V call is TRBV7-8, the J call TRBJ2-1; D perhaps matches TRBD2 (5 bases). CDR1 is SGHVS and CDR2 is FQNEAQ in the germline V gene. Trimming stripped 2 bases from V and 3 bases from J, with 11 bases between. This CDR3 has 15 residues. CDR3 in amino acids: CASSLNRGGYNEQFF. CDR3 sequence (DNA): TGTGCCAGCAGCTTAAACCGAGGAGGCTACAATGAGCAGTTCTTC. Supplemented by reference TRBV7-8 and TRBJ2-1, the full variable domain reads GAGVSQSPRYKVAKRGQDVALRCDPISGHVSLFWYQQALGQGPEFLTYFQNEAQLDKSGLPSDRFFAERPEGSVSTLKIQRTQQEDSAVYLCASSLNRGGYNEQFFGPGTRLTVL.